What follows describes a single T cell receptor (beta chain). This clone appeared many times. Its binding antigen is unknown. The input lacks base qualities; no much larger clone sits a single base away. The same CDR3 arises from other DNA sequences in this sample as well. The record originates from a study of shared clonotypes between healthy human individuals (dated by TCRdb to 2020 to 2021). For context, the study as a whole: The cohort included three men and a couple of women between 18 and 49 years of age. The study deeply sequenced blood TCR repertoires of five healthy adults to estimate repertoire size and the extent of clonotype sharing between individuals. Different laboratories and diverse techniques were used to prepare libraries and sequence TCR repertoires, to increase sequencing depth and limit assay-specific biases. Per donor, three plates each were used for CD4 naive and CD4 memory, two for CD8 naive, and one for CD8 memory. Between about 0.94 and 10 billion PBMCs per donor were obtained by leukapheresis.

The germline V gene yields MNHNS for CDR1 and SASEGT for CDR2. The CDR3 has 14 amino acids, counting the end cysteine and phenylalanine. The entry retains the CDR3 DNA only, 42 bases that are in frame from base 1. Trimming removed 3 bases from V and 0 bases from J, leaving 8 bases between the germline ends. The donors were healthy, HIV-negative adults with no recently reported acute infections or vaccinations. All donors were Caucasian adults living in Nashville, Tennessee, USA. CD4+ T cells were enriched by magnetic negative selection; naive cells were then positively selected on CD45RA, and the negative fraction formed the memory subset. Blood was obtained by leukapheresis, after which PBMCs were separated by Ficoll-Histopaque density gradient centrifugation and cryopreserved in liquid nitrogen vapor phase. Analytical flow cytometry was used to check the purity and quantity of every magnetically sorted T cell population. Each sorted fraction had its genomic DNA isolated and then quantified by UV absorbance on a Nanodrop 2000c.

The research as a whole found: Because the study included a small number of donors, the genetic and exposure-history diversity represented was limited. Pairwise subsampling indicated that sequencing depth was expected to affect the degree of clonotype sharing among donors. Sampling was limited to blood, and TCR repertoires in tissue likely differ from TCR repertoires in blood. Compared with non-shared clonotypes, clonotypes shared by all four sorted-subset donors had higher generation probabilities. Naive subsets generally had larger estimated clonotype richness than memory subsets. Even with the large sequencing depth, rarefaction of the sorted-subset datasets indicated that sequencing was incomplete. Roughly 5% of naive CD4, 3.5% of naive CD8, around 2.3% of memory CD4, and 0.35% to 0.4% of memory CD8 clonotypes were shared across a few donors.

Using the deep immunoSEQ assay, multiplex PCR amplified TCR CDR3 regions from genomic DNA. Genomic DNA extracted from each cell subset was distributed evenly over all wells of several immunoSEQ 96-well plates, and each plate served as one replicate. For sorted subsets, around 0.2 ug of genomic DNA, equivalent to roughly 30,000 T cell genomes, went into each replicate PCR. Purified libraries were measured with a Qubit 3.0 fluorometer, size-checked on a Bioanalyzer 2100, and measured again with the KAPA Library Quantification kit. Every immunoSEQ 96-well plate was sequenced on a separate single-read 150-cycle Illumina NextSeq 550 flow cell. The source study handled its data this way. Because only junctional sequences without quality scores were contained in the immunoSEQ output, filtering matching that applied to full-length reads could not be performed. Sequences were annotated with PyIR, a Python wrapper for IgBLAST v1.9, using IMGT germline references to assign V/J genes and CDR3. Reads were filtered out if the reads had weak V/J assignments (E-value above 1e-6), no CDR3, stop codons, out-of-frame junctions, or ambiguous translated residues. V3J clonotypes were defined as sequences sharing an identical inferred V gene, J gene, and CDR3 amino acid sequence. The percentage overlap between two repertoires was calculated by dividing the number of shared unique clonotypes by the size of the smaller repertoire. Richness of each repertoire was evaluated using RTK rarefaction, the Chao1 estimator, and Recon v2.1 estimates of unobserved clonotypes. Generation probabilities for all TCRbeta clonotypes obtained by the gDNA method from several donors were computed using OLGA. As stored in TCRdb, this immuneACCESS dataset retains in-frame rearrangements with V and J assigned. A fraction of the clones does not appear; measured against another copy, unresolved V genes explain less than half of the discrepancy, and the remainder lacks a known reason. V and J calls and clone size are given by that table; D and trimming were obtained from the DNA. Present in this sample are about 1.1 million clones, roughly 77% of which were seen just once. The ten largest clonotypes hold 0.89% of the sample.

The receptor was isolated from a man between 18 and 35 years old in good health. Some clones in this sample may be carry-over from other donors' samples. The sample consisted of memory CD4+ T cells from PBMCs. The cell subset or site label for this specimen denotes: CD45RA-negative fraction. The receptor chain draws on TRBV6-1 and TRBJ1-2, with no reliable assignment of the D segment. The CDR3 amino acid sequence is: CASSEAGTNYGYTF. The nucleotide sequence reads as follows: TGTGCCAGCAGTGAGGCGGGAACTAACTATGGCTACACCTTC.